These T cell receptor beta chains were read from a single sample in a study of blood T cells in healthy people across ages. Each CDR3 protein is one row after TCRdb ran MiXCR on the 5' RACE reads. The sample gives 1.5 million to 2 million distinct CDR3 sequences, 39% of which show up once; 20% to 25% is in the top ten. The sequenced sample consisted of blood. All receptors derive from a human donor in good health. Each CDR3 is given with its conserved first and last residue.

v_call	cdr3_length	j_call	cdr3_aa
TRBV11-2	14	TRBJ2-7	CASSLETGEYEQYF
TRBV5-1	11	TRBJ2-5	CASSLDVTQYF
TRBV25-1	14	.	CASSDDHRPYEQYF
TRBV7-2	14	TRBJ2-5	CASSSGTSGGAQYF
TRBV9	17	TRBJ1-2	CASSVAEQGATNYDYTF
TRBV24-1	16	TRBJ1-2	CATSDPLGGDNYGYTF
TRBV20-1	14	TRBJ2-1	CSAGAGTTYNEQFF
TRBV6-1	16	TRBJ2-5	CASSSPGGFRQETQYF
TRBV2	14	TRBJ2-1	CASTGGFPGNEPFF
TRBV20-1	13	TRBJ2-1	CSAREGGKETQFF
TRBV6-2/TRBV6-3	12	TRBJ2-5	CASSDRDRGQYF
TRBV28	18	TRBJ2-2	CASSLLSRGRVRTGELFF
TRBV10-3	13	TRBJ1-2	CAIRFRDARGYTF
TRBV9	11	TRBJ1-1	CASSGLGRAFF
TRBV29-1	13	TRBJ2-1	CSERLAGGSEQFF
TRBV25-1	12	TRBJ2-3	CASMTDPDTQYF
TRBV9	13	TRBJ2-3	CASSVAGGDTQYF
TRBV16	13	TRBJ2-5	CASSQVFTAEQYF
TRBV28	15	TRBJ1-1	CASSLTTPRVDEAFF
TRBV6-6	16	TRBJ2-3	CASSYSNNGLLDTQYF
TRBV10-3	14	TRBJ2-1	CAISDSGQAYEQFF
TRBV5-1	16	TRBJ1-1	CASSLEWGFGNTEAFF
TRBV12-3/TRBV12-4	15	TRBJ2-1	CASSFGTGSYNEQFF
TRBV6-6	14	TRBJ2-5	CASSPQRPFDEQYF
TRBV30	15	TRBJ1-4	CAWSVLSGGYEKLFF
TRBV28	15	TRBJ1-5	CASSLRGQGGQPQHF
TRBV9	16	TRBJ2-3	CASSHQTVLRGDTQYF
TRBV7-3	12	TRBJ2-1	CASRGTGDEQFF
TRBV4-1	15	TRBJ1-1	CASSQDGKGGTEAFF
TRBV9	14	TRBJ2-7	CASSPQGRLYEQYF
TRBV9	17	TRBJ2-4	CASSVGLGTSAKNIQYF
TRBV10-3	13	TRBJ2-1	CATLGPPYNEQFF
TRBV13	16	TRBJ2-3	CASKPPGVVGTDTQYF
TRBV5-1	14	TRBJ2-3	CASSPGLLTGTQYF
TRBV15	15	TRBJ2-7	CATSRDYQGQNEQYF
TRBV27	15	TRBJ1-2	CASSPGTGANYDYTF
TRBV12-3/TRBV12-4	14	TRBJ2-7	CASRATGTSGEQYF
TRBV28	17	TRBJ2-1	CASSLYAGPKVDNEQFF
TRBV7-9	14	TRBJ2-3	CASSSGRRADTQYF
TRBV28	12	TRBJ1-1	CASSWGPREAFF
TRBV29-1	12	TRBJ1-2	CSVELGFYGYTF
TRBV6-2/TRBV6-3	13	TRBJ2-7	CASSQRFNNEQYF
TRBV14	12	TRBJ1-2	CASSHDRVGYTF
TRBV27	20	TRBJ2-3	CASRAGTVRLAYSSTDTQYF
TRBV5-1	15	TRBJ2-1	CASSLVSILYNEQFF
TRBV5-1	13	TRBJ1-4	CASRRAEGEKLFF
TRBV7-2	16	TRBJ2-1	CASSRGTGTSDNEQFF
TRBV15	14	TRBJ2-2	CATSRDRVAGERFF
TRBV6-1	13	TRBJ1-4	CASCNRAEEKLFF
TRBV28	13	TRBJ2-1	CASISTAYNEQFF
TRBV4-2	14	TRBJ1-5	CASSQTVFGQPQHF
TRBV7-2	15	TRBJ1-2	CATRLGSGKYYGYTF
TRBV5-6	15	TRBJ2-7	CASSLGSRVHNEQYF